This T cell receptor (beta chain) originates from a study of blood T cell repertoires in COVID-19. Libraries were prepared by immunoSEQ multiplex PCR; TCRdb keeps only in-frame clonotypes and omits some of them. The data contain roughly 340,000 clones, roughly 86% of them seen just once; the ten biggest clones take up about 7.3%. Only a few counts were recorded for this clone. The CDR3 consists of 13 residues. Germline V gene data show CDR1 as SQVTM and CDR2 as ANQGSEA. The V gene lost 2 bases and the J gene lost 3 bases, with 10 bases spanning the gap. This sequence was found in a woman in her sixties or seventies with COVID-19, enrolled during active disease. Sequenced material: peripheral blood. This rearrangement joins TRBV29-1 to TRBJ1-1; maybe TRBD1 (5 bases). CDR3 loop: CSVESGLHTEAFF. The CDR3 DNA reads as TGCAGCGTTGAATCGGGACTCCACACTGAAGCTTTCTTT.